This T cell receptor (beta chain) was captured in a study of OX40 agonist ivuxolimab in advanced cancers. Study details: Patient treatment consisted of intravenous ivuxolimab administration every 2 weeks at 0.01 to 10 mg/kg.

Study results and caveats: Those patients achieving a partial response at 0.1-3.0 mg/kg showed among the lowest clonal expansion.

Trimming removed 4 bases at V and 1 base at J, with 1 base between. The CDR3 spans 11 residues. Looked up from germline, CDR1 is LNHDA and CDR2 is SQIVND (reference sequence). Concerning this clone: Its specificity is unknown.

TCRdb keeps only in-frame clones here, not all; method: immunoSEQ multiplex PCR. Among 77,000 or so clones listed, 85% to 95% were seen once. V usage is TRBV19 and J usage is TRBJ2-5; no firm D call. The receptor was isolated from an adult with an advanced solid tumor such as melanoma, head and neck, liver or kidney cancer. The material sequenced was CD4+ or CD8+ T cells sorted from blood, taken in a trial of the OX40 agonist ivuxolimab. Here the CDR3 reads CASSSQETQYF. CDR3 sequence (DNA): TGTGCCAGTAGTAGCCAAGAGACCCAGTACTTC.